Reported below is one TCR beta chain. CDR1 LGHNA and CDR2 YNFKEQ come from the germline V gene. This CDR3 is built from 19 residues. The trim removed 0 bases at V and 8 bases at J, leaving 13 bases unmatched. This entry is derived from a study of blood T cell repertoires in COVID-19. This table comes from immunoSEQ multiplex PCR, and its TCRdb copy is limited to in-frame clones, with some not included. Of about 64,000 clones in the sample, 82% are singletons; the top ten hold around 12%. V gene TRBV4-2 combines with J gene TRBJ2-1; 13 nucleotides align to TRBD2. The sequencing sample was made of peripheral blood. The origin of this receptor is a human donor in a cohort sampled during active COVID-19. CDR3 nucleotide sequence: TGTGCCAGCAGCCAAGACTTACGCCCTGGACTAGCGGGGGAACATGAGCAGTTCTTC. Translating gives CASSQDLRPGLAGEHEQFF.